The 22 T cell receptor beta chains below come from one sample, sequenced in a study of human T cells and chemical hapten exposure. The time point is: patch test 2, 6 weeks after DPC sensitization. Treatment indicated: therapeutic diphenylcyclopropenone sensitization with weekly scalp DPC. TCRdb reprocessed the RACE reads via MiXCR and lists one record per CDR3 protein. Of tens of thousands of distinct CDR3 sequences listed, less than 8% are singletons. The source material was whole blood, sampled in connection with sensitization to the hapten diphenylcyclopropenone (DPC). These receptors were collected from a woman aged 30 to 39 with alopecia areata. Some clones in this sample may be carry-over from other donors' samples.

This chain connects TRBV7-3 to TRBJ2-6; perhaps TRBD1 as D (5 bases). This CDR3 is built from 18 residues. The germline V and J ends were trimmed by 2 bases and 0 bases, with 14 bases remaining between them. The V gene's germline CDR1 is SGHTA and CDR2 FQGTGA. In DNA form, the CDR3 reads TGTGCCAGCAGCTTAGTCGGCAGGGTAGGCTCTGGGGCCAACGTCCTGACTTTC. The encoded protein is CASSLVGRVGSGANVLTF.

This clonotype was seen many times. In nucleotides, the CDR3 is TGTGCCAGCATCTCCGGGCCAACCGGACAGACCCAGTACTTC. Translation: CASISGPTGQTQYF. This rearrangement joins TRBV28 to TRBJ2-5; D is ambiguous. Germline V gives CDR1 MDHEN, CDR2 SYDVKM. The CDR3 contains 14 residues. Trimming removed 7 bases at V and 6 bases at J, with 18 bases between.

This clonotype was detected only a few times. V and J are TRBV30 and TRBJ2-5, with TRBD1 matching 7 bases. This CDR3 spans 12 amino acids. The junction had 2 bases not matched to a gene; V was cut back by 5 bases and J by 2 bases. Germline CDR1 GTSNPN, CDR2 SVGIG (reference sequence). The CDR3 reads CAWARGQETQYF. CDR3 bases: TGTGCCTGGGCCAGGGGGCAAGAGACCCAGTACTTC.

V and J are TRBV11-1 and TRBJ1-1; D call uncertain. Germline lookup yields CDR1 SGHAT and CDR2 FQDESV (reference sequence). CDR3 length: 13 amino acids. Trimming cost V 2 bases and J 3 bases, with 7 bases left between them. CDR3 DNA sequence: TGTGCCAGCAGCTTATGGGAGTACACTGAAGCTTTCTTT. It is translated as CASSLWEYTEAFF.

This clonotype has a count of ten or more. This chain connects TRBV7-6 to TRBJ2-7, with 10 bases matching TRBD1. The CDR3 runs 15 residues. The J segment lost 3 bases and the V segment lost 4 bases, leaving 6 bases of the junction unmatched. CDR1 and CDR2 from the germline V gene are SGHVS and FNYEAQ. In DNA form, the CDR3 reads TGTGCCAGCAGCTCCGACCGGGACAGGGGCTACGAGCAGTACTTC. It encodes CASSSDRDRGYEQYF.

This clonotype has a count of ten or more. CDR3 nucleotides: TGCAGCGTTGAAGATTTGATTCAGGGTGGTGGCTACACCTTC. Residues: CSVEDLIQGGGYTF. This sequence joins TRBV29-1 and TRBJ1-2; tentative D call: TRBD1 (5 bases). Germline CDR1 SQVTM, CDR2 ANQGSEA. CDR3 length: 14 amino acids. V dropped 0 bases and J dropped 7 bases, with 15 bases sitting between them.

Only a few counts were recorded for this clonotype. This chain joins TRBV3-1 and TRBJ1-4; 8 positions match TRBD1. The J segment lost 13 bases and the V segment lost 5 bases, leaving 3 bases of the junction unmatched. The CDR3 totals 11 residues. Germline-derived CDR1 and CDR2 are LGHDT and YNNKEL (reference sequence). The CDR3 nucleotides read TGTGCCAGCAGCGCGACAGGGGTACTGTTTTTT. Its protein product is CASSATGVLFF.

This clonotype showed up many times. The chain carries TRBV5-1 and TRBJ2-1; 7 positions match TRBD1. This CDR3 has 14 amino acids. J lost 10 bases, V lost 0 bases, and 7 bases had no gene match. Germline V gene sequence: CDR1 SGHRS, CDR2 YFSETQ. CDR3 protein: CASSLGTGLWEQFF. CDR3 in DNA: TGCGCCAGCAGCTTGGGGACAGGCCTCTGGGAGCAGTTCTTC.

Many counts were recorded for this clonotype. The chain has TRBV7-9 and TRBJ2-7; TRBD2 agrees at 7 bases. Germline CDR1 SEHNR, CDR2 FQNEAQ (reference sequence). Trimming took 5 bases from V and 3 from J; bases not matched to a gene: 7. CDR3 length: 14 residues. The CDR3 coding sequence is TGTGCCAGCAGCCTACGGCGGGGGAACTACGAGCAGTACTTC. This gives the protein CASSLRRGNYEQYF.

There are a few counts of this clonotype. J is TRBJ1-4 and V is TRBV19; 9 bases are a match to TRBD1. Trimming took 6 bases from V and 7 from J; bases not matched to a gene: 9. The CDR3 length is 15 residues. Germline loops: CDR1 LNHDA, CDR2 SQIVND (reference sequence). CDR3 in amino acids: CASSPHRGRREKLFF. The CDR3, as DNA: TGTGCCAGTAGCCCCCACAGGGGGCGGCGTGAAAAACTGTTTTTT.

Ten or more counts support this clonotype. CDR3 DNA: TGTGCCAGCACCAGGGAATCTGGGGCCAACGTCCTGACTTTC. Encoded protein: CASTRESGANVLTF. The chain is built from TRBV2 and TRBJ2-6; possibly TRBD1 for D (5 bases). Trimming took 7 bases from V and 1 from J, leaving 8 bases between them. This CDR3 has 14 residues. The germline gives CDR1 SNHLY, CDR2 FYNNEI.

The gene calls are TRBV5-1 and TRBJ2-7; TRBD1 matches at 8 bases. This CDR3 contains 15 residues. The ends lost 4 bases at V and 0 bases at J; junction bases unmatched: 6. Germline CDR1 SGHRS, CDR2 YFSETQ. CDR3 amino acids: CASSLTTGDSYEQYF. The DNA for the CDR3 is TGCGCCAGCAGCCTCACGACAGGGGACTCCTACGAGCAGTACTTC. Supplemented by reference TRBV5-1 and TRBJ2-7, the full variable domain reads KAGVTQTPRYLIKTRGQQVTLSCSPISGHRSVSWYQQTPGQGLQFLFEYFSETQRNKGNFPGRFSGRQFSNSRSEMNVSTLELGDSALYLCASSLTTGDSYEQYFGPGTRLTVT.

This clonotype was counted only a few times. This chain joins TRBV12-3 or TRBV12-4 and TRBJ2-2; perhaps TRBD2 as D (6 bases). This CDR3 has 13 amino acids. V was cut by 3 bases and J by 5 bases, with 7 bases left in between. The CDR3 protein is CASSFGRTGELFF. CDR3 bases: TGTGCCAGCAGTTTCGGGAGAACCGGGGAGCTGTTTTTT.

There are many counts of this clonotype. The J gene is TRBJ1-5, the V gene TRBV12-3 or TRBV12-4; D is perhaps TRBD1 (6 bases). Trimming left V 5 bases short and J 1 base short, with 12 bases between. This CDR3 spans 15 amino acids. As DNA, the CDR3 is TGTGCCAGCAGTCTGTTACAGGGAAGCAATCAGCCCCAGCATTTT. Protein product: CASSLLQGSNQPQHF.

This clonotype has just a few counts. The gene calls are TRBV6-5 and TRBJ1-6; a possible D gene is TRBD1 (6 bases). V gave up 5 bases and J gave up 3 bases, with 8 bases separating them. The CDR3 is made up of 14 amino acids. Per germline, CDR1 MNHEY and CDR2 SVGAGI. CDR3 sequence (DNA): TGTGCCAGCAGTGGAGGGGGCTATAATTCACCCCTCCACTTT. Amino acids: CASSGGGYNSPLHF.

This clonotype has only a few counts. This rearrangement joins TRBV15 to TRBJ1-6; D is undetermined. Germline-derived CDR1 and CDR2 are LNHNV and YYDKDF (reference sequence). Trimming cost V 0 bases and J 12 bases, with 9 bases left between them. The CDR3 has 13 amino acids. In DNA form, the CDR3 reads TGTGCCACCAGCAGAGAAGGTGGAGTACCCCTCCACTTT. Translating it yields CATSREGGVPLHF. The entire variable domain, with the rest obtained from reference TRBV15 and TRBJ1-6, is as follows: DAMVIQNPRYQVTQFGKPVTLSCSQTLNHNVMYWYQQKSSQAPKLLFHYYDKDFNNEADTPDNFQSRRPNTSFCFLDIRSPGLGDTAMYLCATSREGGVPLHFGNGTRLTVT.

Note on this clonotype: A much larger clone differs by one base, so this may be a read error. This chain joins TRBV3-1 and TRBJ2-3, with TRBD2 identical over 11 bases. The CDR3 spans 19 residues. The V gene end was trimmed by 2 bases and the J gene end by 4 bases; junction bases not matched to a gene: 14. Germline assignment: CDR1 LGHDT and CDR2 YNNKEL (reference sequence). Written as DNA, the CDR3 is TGTGCCAGCAGCCAACTCAGTGCTAGCGGGGGGCGGTCCCCAGATACGCAGTATTTT. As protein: CASSQLSASGGRSPDTQYF.

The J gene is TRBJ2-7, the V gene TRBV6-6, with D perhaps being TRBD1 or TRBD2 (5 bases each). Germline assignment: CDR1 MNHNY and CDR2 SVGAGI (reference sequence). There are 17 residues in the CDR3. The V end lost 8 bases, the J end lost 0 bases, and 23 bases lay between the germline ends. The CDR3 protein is CASGSVTRGTLSYEQYF. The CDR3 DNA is TGTGCCAGCGGGTCAGTTACGAGGGGCACCCTCTCCTACGAGCAGTACTTC.

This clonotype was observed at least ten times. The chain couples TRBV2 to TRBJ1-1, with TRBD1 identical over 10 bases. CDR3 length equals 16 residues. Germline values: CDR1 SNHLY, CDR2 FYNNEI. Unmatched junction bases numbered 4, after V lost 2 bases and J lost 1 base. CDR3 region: CASSERGTGENTEAFF. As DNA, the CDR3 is TGTGCCAGCAGTGAACGGGGGACAGGGGAGAACACTGAAGCTTTCTTT.

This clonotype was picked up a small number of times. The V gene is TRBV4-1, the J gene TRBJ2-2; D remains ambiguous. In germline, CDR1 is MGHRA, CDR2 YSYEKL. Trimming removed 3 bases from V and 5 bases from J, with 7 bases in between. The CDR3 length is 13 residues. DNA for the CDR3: TGCGCCAGCAGCCAGATAGCAACCGGGGAGCTGTTTTTT. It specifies CASSQIATGELFF.

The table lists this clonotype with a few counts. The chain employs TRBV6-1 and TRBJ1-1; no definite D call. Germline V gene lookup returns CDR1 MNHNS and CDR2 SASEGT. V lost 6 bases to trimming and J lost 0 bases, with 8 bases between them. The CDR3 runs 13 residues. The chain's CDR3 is CASREWMNTEAFF. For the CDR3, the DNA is TGTGCCAGCAGGGAGTGGATGAACACTGAAGCTTTCTTT.

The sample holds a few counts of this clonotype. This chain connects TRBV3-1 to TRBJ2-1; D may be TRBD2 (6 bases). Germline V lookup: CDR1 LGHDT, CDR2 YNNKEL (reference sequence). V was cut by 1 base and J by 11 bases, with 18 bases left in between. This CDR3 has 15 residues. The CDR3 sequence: CASSQALPPGLKQFF. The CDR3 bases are TGTGCCAGCAGCCAAGCTCTCCCCCCGGGACTCAAGCAGTTCTTC.